This T cell receptor (beta chain) came from a study of vaccination and CD4 T cells after COVID-19. Across the whole study: The convalescents included six males and four females, and among them two were Hispanic while seven were Caucasian. Timing of post-vaccine sample collection was a median approximately 70 days after dose two, with a range of 14 to 241. Findings and caveats of the study: In convalescent patients, a median roughly 84% of post-vaccine SARS-CoV-2-reactive clones appeared only after vaccination.

The CDR3 extends over 15 amino acids. Germline V gene data show CDR1 as SGHVS and CDR2 as FNYEAQ. Trimming left V 1 base short and J 2 bases short, with 9 bases between. This clonotype turned up a few times. Its cognate antigen is unknown. Oncomine TCR Beta short-read sequencing was applied to DNA from cultured CD4+ T cells. TCRdb passed the PCR reads through MiXCR, listing each CDR3 protein once. The sample yields around 13,000 distinct CDR3 sequences, 35% to 40% seen once. Treatment reported: roughly 11-day PBMC culture with coronavirus spike peptide pools or control peptides (ViraFEST assay). The sample taken for sequencing was cultured CD4+ T cells from blood. The chain joins TRBV7-6 to TRBJ2-1, with D perhaps TRBD1 (6 bases). This sequence was found in a human donor with COVID-19. In DNA, the CDR3 is TGTGCCAGCAGCTTAGGAGGGGGTGCCTACAATGAGCAGTTCTTC. It codes for CASSLGGGAYNEQFF.